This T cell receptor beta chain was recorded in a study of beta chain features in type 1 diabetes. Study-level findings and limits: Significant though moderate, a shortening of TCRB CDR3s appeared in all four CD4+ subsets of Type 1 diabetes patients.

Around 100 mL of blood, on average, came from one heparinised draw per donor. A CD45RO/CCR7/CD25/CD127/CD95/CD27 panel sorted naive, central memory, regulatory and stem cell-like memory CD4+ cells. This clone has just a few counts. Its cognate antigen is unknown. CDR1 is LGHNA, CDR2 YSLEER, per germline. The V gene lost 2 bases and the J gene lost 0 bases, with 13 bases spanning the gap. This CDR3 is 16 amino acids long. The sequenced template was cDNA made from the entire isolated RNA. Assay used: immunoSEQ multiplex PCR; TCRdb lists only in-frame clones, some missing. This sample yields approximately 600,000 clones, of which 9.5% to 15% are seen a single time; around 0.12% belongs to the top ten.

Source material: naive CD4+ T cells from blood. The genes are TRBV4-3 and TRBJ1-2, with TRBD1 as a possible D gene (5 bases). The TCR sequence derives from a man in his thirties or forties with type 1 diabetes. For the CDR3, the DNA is TGCGCCAGCAGCCAAACCGGACAAGGCCCTAACTATGGCTACACCTTC. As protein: CASSQTGQGPNYGYTF.